The rows below give T cell receptor beta chains drawn from one sample of a study of T cell changes during pregnancy in multiple sclerosis. Method: immunoSEQ multiplex PCR; TCRdb's copy keeps in-frame clones and lacks some. The profile shows some 95,000 clones, roughly 92% of them singletons. The source material was peripheral blood, sampled in the first trimester of pregnancy. The receptors here all came from a female donor with multiple sclerosis, enrolled in a pregnancy study. The CDR3 runs from the conserved cysteine through the conserved F or W. D genes are given only for firm matches. Size values are once, few and many counts, or a class for expanded clones, and some rows have none.

cdr3_length	d_call	j_call	v_call	clone_size	cdr3_nt	cdr3_aa
14	NA	TRBJ2-5	TRBV7-8	NA	TGTGCCAGCAGCTTAGATCCTCAGGGGAAGACCCAGTACTTC	CASSLDPQGKTQYF
16	TRBD2	TRBJ2-1	TRBV6-5	once	TGTGCCAGCAGTTATTCTAGCGGGGGCTCCTACAATGAGCAGTTCTTC	CASSYSSGGSYNEQFF
12	NA	TRBJ1-2	TRBV5-8	NA	TGTGCCAGCAACACCCGGGGGGGTGGCTACACCTTC	CASNTRGGGYTF
16	TRBD1	TRBJ2-7	TRBV5-1	NA	TGCGCCAGCAGCCGTCTAGGGACAGGGGGCAGCTACGAGCAGTACTTC	CASSRLGTGGSYEQYF
16	TRBD1	TRBJ1-3	TRBV5-1	NA	TGCGCCAGCAGCAACGTAGACAGGGATGGTGGAAACACCATATATTTT	CASSNVDRDGGNTIYF
14	TRBD2	TRBJ2-5	TRBV5-1	NA	TGCGCCAGCAGCCTTAGCGGGGCCCAAGAGACCCAGTACTTC	CASSLSGAQETQYF
14	TRBD2	TRBJ2-7	TRBV7-9	NA	TGTGCCAGCAGCCCAGCGGGACTAGTCTACGAGCAGTACTTC	CASSPAGLVYEQYF
15	TRBD1	TRBJ1-1	TRBV28	NA	TGTGCCAGCAGCAGTGACAGGGGGCCGAACACTGAAGCTTTCTTT	CASSSDRGPNTEAFF
19	TRBD2	TRBJ2-3	TRBV5-6	NA	TGTGCCAGCAGCTTAGGTGAACTGCGACTAGCGGGAGTGGCAGATACGCAGTATTTT	CASSLGELRLAGVADTQYF
15	TRBD2	TRBJ2-1	TRBV29-1	NA	TGCAGCGCCCTAGGGTTAGCGGGAGGGCCTGGTGAGCAGTTCTTC	CSALGLAGGPGEQFF
17	NA	TRBJ2-1	TRBV13	NA	TGTGCCAGCAGCCCATTAGCGGATGGAGCCTGGTACAATGAGCAGTTCTTC	CASSPLADGAWYNEQFF
20	TRBD1	TRBJ2-5	TRBV6-7	NA	TGTGCCAGCAGTTACTCGGTGCCCGTTTTGAGGGGGCCTTTGGGAGAGACCCAGTACTTC	CASSYSVPVLRGPLGETQYF
17	TRBD2	TRBJ2-3	TRBV27	NA	TGTGCCAGCAGTACCGGGACTAGCGGATCTAGCACAGATACGCAGTATTTT	CASSTGTSGSSTDTQYF
15	NA	TRBJ1-1	TRBV29-1	NA	TGCAGCGTTGAAGGCGGACACCTCATGAACACTGAAGCTTTCTTT	CSVEGGHLMNTEAFF
11	NA	TRBJ2-1	TRBV6-5	NA	TGTGCCAGCAGCACCGGTAATGAGCAGTTCTTC	CASSTGNEQFF
15	NA	TRBJ1-4	TRBV28	NA	TGTGCCAGCAGCTGGGGCGATGCAACTAATGAAAAACTGTTTTTT	CASSWGDATNEKLFF
19	NA	TRBJ2-7	TRBV28	NA	TGTGCCAGCCGCCCTTTAAAGACAGTAACCGGTACCCATTCCTACGAGCAGTACTTC	CASRPLKTVTGTHSYEQYF
15	TRBD1	TRBJ1-4	TRBV15	NA	TGTGCCACCAGCAGAGGGACAGGGTCTAATGAAAAACTGTTTTTT	CATSRGTGSNEKLFF
14	NA	TRBJ1-2	TRBV7-2	NA	TGTGCCAGCAGCTCCGTGGGGGCAAGCTATGGCTACACCTTC	CASSSVGASYGYTF
11	NA	TRBJ2-5	TRBV29-1	NA	TGCAGCGTTGGACCGGGAGAGACCCAGTACTTC	CSVGPGETQYF
13	NA	TRBJ2-3	TRBV27	NA	TGTGCCAGCCGAGGGGGTAAGGGCGATACGCAGTATTTT	CASRGGKGDTQYF
15	TRBD1	TRBJ2-7	TRBV7-9	NA	TGTGCCAGCGGTAAGGTTGGCAGGGGGTCTTTGGTGCAGTACTTC	CASGKVGRGSLVQYF
13	NA	TRBJ1-2	TRBV27	NA	TGTGCCAGCAGTTTGGGCAGGAACTATGGCTACACCTTC	CASSLGRNYGYTF
16	NA	TRBJ2-7	TRBV9	NA	TGTGCCAGCAGCGTAGGCGGGACAGAGGATAACTACGAGCAGTACTTC	CASSVGGTEDNYEQYF
13	NA	TRBJ1-1	TRBV5-1	few	TGCGCCAGCACCCAGCAACAGGGTACTGAAGCTTTCTTT	CASTQQQGTEAFF
16	NA	TRBJ2-7	TRBV19	NA	TGTGCCAGTAGTATAGCCCCCCGAGTATGGTCCTACGAGCAGTACTTC	CASSIAPRVWSYEQYF
15	TRBD1	TRBJ2-2	TRBV6-5	once	TGTGCCAGCAGAAGGACAGGACCCGGAACCGGGGAGCTGTTTTTT	CASRRTGPGTGELFF
14	NA	TRBJ2-3	TRBV5-1	NA	TGCGCCAGCAGCCAAGACAGAGGCACAGATACGCAGTATTTT	CASSQDRGTDTQYF
14	NA	TRBJ2-7	TRBV10-3	NA	TGTGCCATCAGTGAGTCTGCCGGCTCCTACGAGCAGTACTTC	CAISESAGSYEQYF
15	TRBD1	TRBJ1-1	TRBV5-5	NA	TGTGCCAGCAGCCCAACGGGACAGGGACATACTGAAGCTTTCTTT	CASSPTGQGHTEAFF
16	TRBD1	TRBJ2-2	TRBV7-9	NA	TGTGCCAGCAGCGAAATGGGACAGCTGAACACCGGGGAGCTGTTTTTT	CASSEMGQLNTGELFF
11	NA	TRBJ1-4	TRBV4-1	NA	TGCGCCAGCAGCCAATGGGGCAGACTGTTTTTT	CASSQWGRLFF
14	NA	TRBJ2-3	TRBV11-3	NA	TGTGCCAGCAGCTTAACAGGGATCACAGATACGCAGTATTTT	CASSLTGITDTQYF
18	NA	TRBJ2-7	TRBV5-8	NA	TGTGCCAGCAGCTTACGGCGAGTAGGGGTCTATAGGTCCTACGAGCAGTACTTC	CASSLRRVGVYRSYEQYF
15	TRBD2	TRBJ2-1	TRBV27	NA	TGTGCCAGCAGCGAAAGGCTAGCGGGAAACGATGAGCAGTTCTTC	CASSERLAGNDEQFF
17	TRBD2	TRBJ2-3	TRBV27	NA	TGTGCCAGCAGCCGACTAAGCGGGAGTTCTGGCACAGATACGCAGTATTTT	CASSRLSGSSGTDTQYF
13	NA	TRBJ2-1	TRBV19	NA	TGTGCCAGTAGTATAAAGGCGGAAAATGAGCAGTTCTTC	CASSIKAENEQFF
14	TRBD2	TRBJ2-7	TRBV6-5	NA	TGTGCCAGCAGTTACGGTAGCGGGATTAGAGAGCAGTACTTC	CASSYGSGIREQYF
15	TRBD2	TRBJ2-6	TRBV5-4	NA	TGTGCCAGCAGTCCGGGGGGTTCTGGGGCCAACGTCCTGACTTTC	CASSPGGSGANVLTF
14	NA	TRBJ1-5	TRBV7-2	NA	TGTGCCAGCAGCCTAGACCCGGGCAATCAGCCCCAGCATTTT	CASSLDPGNQPQHF
17	TRBD2	TRBJ2-5	TRBV4-2	once	TGTGCCAGCAGCCAAGGAATGGCGGGAGGTGGGGAAGAGACCCAGTACTTC	CASSQGMAGGGEETQYF
16	TRBD2	TRBJ2-1	TRBV11-2	NA	TGTGCCAGCACCGGACTAGCGGGAGGAATTTTAGATGAGCAGTTCTTC	CASTGLAGGILDEQFF
14	TRBD1	TRBJ2-7	TRBV2	NA	TGTGCCAGCAGTCCCCGGACAGGATTCTACGAGCAGTACTTC	CASSPRTGFYEQYF
15	NA	TRBJ1-1	TRBV5-1	once	TGCGCCAGCAGCCTTCGAGTGGGGCTGAACACTGAAGCTTTCTTT	CASSLRVGLNTEAFF
15	TRBD2	TRBJ2-1	TRBV5-1	NA	TGCGCCAGCAGCTTCGTAGCGGGCTTAGGCAATGAGCAGTTCTTC	CASSFVAGLGNEQFF
17	NA	TRBJ2-4	TRBV18	NA	TGTGCCAGCTCACCACCGGTAGGGGCACTTGCCAAAAACATTCAGTACTTC	CASSPPVGALAKNIQYF
14	TRBD2	TRBJ2-7	TRBV15	once	TGTGCCACCACCGGGACTAGCGGAGACTACGAGCAGTACTTC	CATTGTSGDYEQYF
13	TRBD1	TRBJ1-4	TRBV5-4	NA	TGTGCCAGCAGCTTTAGGGGGCTTGAAAAACTGTTTTTT	CASSFRGLEKLFF
13	NA	TRBJ1-4	TRBV6-1	NA	TGTGCCAGCAGTGAACGAGTACATGAAAAACTGTTTTTT	CASSERVHEKLFF
15	TRBD1	TRBJ1-1	TRBV19	NA	TGTGCCAGTAGTATGTGGACAGGGGGTGCCACTGAAGCTTTCTTT	CASSMWTGGATEAFF
15	NA	TRBJ2-7	TRBV28	NA	TGTGCCAGCAGCTCAGCGAGCGGAAGCTCCTACGAGCAGTACTTC	CASSSASGSSYEQYF
12	NA	TRBJ2-1	TRBV7-9	NA	TGTGCCAGCAGCTTAGCCCGTAATGAGCAGTTCTTC	CASSLARNEQFF
15	TRBD1	TRBJ2-1	TRBV6-1	NA	TGTGCCAGCACCGTACAGGGGGCTTCTTACAATGAGCAGTTCTTC	CASTVQGASYNEQFF
14	NA	TRBJ1-1	TRBV7-9	NA	TGTGCCAGCAGCTTAGGGCAGGGCCTCACTGAAGCTTTCTTT	CASSLGQGLTEAFF
13	NA	TRBJ2-5	TRBV15	NA	TGTGCCACCAGCAGAGCCCTAGGCGAGACCCAGTACTTC	CATSRALGETQYF